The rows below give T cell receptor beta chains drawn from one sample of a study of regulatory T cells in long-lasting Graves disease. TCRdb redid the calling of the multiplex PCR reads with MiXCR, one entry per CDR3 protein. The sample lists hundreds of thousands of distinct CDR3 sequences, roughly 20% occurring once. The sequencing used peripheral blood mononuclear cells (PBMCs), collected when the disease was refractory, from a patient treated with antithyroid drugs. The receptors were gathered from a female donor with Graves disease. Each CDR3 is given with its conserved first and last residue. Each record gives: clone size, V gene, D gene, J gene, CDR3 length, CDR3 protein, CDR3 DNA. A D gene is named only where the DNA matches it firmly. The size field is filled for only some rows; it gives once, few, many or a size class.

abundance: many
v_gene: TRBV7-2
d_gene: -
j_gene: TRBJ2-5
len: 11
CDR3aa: CASSLEGTQYF
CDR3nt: TGTGCCAGCAGCTTAGAAGGGACCCAGTACTTC

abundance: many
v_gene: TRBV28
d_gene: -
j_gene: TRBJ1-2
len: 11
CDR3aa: CASSETEGSTF
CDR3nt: TGTGCCAGCAGTGAGACAGAAGGGTCCACCTTC

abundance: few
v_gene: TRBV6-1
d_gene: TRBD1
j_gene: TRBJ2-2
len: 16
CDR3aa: CASSPLTGGMTGELFF
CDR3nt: TGTGCCAGCAGTCCATTGACAGGGGGCATGACCGGGGAGCTGTTTTTT

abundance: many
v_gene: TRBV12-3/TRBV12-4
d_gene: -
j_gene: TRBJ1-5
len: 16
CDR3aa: CASSITGPTRDQPQHF
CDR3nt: TGTGCCAGCAGTATCACGGGACCCACTCGGGATCAGCCCCAGCATTTT

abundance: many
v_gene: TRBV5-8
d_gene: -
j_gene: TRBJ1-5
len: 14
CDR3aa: CASTTVRQNQPQHF
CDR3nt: TGTGCCAGCACCACGGTCAGGCAGAATCAGCCCCAGCATTTT

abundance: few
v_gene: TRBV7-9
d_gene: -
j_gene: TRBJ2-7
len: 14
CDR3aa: CASSSNIISYEQYF
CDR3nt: TGTGCCAGCAGCTCCAACATAATCTCCTACGAGCAGTACTTC

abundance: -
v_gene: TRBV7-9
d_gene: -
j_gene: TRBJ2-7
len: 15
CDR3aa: CASSLGPRPEYEQYF
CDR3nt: TGTGCCAGCAGCTTAGGGCCCAGACCCGAGTACGAGCAGTACTTC

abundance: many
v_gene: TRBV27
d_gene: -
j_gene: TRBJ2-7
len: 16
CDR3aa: CASSPRGSSLSYEQYF
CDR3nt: TGTGCCAGCAGCCCCCGGGGCTCGTCACTCTCCTACGAGCAGTACTTC

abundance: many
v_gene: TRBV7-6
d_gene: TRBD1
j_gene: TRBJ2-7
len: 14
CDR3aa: CASSLGGQGGEQYF
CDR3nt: TGTGCCAGCAGCTTAGGGGGACAGGGAGGCGAGCAGTACTTC

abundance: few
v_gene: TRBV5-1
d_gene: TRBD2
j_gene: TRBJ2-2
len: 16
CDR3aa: CASSSLGGARNGELFF
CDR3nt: TGCGCCAGCAGCTCCCTCGGGGGGGCGCGAAACGGGGAGCTGTTTTTT

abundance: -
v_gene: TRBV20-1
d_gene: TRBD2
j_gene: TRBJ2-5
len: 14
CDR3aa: CSASSSGRGETQYF
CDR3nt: TGCAGTGCTAGTAGTAGCGGGAGGGGGGAGACCCAGTACTTC

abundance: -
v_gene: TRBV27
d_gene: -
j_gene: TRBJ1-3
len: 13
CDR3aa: CASSSIPGNTIYF
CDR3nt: TGTGCCAGCAGTTCCATCCCTGGAAACACCATATATTTT

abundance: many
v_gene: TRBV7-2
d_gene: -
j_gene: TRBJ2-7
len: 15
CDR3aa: CASSFSLVRTYEQYF
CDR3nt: TGTGCCAGCAGCTTCTCTCTCGTACGAACCTACGAGCAGTACTTC

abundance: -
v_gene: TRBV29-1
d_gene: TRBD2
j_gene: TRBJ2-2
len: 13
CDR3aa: CSARTSGTGELFF
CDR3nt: TGCAGCGCCCGGACTAGCGGCACCGGGGAGCTGTTTTTT

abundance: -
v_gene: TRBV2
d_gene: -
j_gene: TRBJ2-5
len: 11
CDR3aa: CASPWGETQYF
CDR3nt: TGTGCCAGTCCGTGGGGAGAGACCCAGTACTTC

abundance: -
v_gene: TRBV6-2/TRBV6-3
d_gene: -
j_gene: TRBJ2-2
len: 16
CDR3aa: CASTGRRATNTGELFF
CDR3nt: TGTGCCAGCACGGGGAGGCGGGCAACGAACACCGGGGAGCTGTTTTTT

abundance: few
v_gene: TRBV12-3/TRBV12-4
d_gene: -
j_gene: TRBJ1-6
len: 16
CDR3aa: CASTYLQAILNSPLHF
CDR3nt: TGTGCCAGCACTTACTTACAGGCGATTCTTAATTCACCCCTCCACTTT

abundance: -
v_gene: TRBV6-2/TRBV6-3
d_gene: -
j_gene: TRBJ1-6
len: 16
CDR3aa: CASSFDGRVQRSPLHF
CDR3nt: TGTGCCAGCAGTTTCGACGGACGGGTACAACGCTCACCCCTCCACTTT

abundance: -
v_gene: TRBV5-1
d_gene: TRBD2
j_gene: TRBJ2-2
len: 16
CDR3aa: CASVGRGDKNTGELFF
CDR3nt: TGCGCCAGCGTAGGGCGGGGGGATAAGAACACCGGGGAGCTGTTTTTT

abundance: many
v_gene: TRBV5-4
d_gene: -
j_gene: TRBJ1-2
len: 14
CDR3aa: CASSPDGSNYGYTF
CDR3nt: TGTGCCAGCAGCCCGGACGGCTCTAACTATGGCTACACCTTC

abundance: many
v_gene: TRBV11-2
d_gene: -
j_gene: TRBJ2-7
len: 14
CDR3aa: CASSLDYGRHEQYF
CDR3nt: TGTGCCAGCAGCTTAGACTACGGTCGCCACGAGCAGTACTTC

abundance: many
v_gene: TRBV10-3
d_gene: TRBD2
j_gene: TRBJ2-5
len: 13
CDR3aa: CAGSSGIGETQYF
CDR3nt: TGCGCGGGTTCTAGCGGGATTGGAGAGACCCAGTACTTC